This TCR beta chain was documented in a study of cytomegalovirus exposure and HLA in healthy donors. CDR1 is KGHSH and CDR2 is LQKENI in the germline V gene. The V gene lost 1 base and the J gene lost 3 bases, with 7 bases spanning the gap. The CDR3 totals 15 residues. Notes on this clone: Its antigen is undetermined.

Findings and limits, study-wide: Associated with cytomegalovirus, according to the listing, were approximately 160 TCR beta chains. The tendency of first-cohort TCR clusters to co-occur in the roughly 130 validation repertoires emerged from a later analysis. The CMV antigen specificity of three CMV-associated chains was confirmed through in vitro analysis.

Only in-frame clones appear in the TCRdb table, and some are missing; sequencing was by immunoSEQ multiplex PCR. The data contain some 120,000 clones, roughly 89% of them singletons. This TCR was recovered from a man aged 25-45 years in good health and CMV-seronegative. This chain uses TRBV18 with TRBJ1-6, with D possibly TRBD1 on 5 matching bases. The sequencing input was PBMCs. The CDR3 DNA follows: TGTGCCAGCTCACCACAAGACAGCTATAATTCACCCCTCCACTTT. Translating it yields CASSPQDSYNSPLHF.